The rows below give T cell receptor beta chains drawn from one sample of a study of T-cell reconstitution after alpha-beta-depleted transplantation in children. TCRdb analysed the PCR reads with MiXCR anew, one entry per CDR3 protein. This table holds approximately 650,000 distinct CDR3 sequences, roughly 13% found once. This material consisted of PBMCs, taken before TCRalphabeta/CD19-depleted stem cell transplant. The origin of the receptors is a girl under 10 years old with congenital amegakaryocytic thrombocytopenia, due to receive a stem cell transplant. CDR3s include the opening cysteine and the closing phenylalanine or tryptophan. Each record gives: J gene, D gene, V gene, clone size, CDR3 DNA, CDR3 protein. D genes are given only for firm matches. The size entry is marked missing in some rows and otherwise reads once, few, many or a size class.

TRBJ1-5 | - | TRBV28 | - | TGTGCCAGCAGCCCCCGGGTGAGAGGCAATCAGCCCCAGCATTTT | CASSPRVRGNQPQHF
TRBJ2-1 | TRBD2 | TRBV5-1 | many | TGCGCCAGCAGCTTACTTCTTAGCGGGAGATGGGGTGTAAATGAGCAGTTCTTC | CASSLLLSGRWGVNEQFF
TRBJ2-2 | TRBD1 | TRBV2 | few | TGTGCCAGCTCGGGGACAGGGATTAAGAACACCGGGGAGCTGTTTTTT | CASSGTGIKNTGELFF
TRBJ2-3 | TRBD2 | TRBV7-8 | few | TGTGCCAGCAGTTACCGACTAGCGGGAGAGGCAGATACGCAGTATTTT | CASSYRLAGEADTQYF
TRBJ2-3 | - | TRBV20-1 | many | TGCAGTGCTTTCCGAACAGTTGCAGATACGCAGTATTTT | CSAFRTVADTQYF
TRBJ2-7 | TRBD1 | TRBV29-1 | - | TGCAGCGTTGCCGGTAGGACAGGGGCCTACGAGCAGTACTTC | CSVAGRTGAYEQYF
TRBJ2-5 | - | TRBV20-1 | - | TGCAGTGCGTTCCAGGTCCTGGAGACCCAGTACTTC | CSAFQVLETQYF
TRBJ2-1 | - | TRBV3-1 | - | TGTGCCAGCAGCCAAGTCCGGGACCCACAAATTACCTACAATGAGCAGTTCTTC | CASSQVRDPQITYNEQFF
TRBJ2-4 | - | TRBV29-1 | few | TGCAGCGTCCCCTGGCCCACGAACATTCAGTACTTC | CSVPWPTNIQYF
TRBJ2-7 | - | TRBV7-2 | few | TGTGCCAGCAGCTTATCTGCGGGCCCCCACGAGCAGTACTTC | CASSLSAGPHEQYF
TRBJ1-6 | - | TRBV12-3/TRBV12-4 | many | TGTGCCAGCACCCTGACGATGGCCTTCTTGGATAATTCACCCCTCCACTTT | CASTLTMAFLDNSPLHF
TRBJ2-1 | - | TRBV4-1 | few | TGCGCCAGCAGGGAATCCGGGACAGCGGGTTACAATGAGCAGTTCTTC | CASRESGTAGYNEQFF
TRBJ1-2 | - | TRBV7-2 | many | TGTGCCAGCAGCCGGCTGGGGCAGGCTAACTATGGCTACACCTTC | CASSRLGQANYGYTF
TRBJ2-1 | TRBD2 | TRBV14 | many | TGTGCCAGCAGTCTAGCGGGATGGTCCTACAATGAGCAGTTCTTC | CASSLAGWSYNEQFF
TRBJ2-5 | TRBD2 | TRBV5-5 | many | TGTGCCAGCAGCTCCCGACTAGCCAGGGAGACCCAGTACTTC | CASSSRLARETQYF
TRBJ2-7 | - | TRBV7-9 | many | TGTGCCAGCAGCTTTTCCGCACGCGAGCAGTACTTC | CASSFSAREQYF